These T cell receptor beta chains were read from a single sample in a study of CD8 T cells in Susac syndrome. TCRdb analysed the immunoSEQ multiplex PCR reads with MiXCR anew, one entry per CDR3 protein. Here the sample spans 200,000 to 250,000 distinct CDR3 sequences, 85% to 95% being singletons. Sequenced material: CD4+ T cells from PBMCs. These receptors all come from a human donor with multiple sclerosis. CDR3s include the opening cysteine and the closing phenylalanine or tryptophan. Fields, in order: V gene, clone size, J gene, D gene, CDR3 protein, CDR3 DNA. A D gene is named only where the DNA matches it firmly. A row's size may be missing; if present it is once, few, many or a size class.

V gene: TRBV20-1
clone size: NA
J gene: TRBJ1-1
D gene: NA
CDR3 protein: CSAREDSGPTEAFF
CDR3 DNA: TGCAGTGCTAGGGAGGACTCCGGACCCACTGAAGCTTTCTTT

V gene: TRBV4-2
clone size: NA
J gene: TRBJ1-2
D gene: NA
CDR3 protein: CASSQDPQSGYGYTF
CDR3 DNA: TGTGCCAGCAGCCAAGATCCGCAGTCCGGATATGGCTACACCTTC

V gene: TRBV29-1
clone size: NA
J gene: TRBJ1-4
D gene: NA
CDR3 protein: CSVGTVQDGKLFF
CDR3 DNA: TGCAGCGTCGGTACAGTGCAAGATGGAAAACTGTTTTTT

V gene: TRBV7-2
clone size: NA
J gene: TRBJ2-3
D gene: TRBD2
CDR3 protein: CASSLRPRGGVKGTDTQYF
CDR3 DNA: TGTGCCAGCAGTCTCCGACCTCGGGGGGGCGTTAAGGGCACAGATACGCAGTATTTT

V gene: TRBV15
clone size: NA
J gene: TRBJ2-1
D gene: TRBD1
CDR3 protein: CATSREAGGSYEQFF
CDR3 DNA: TGTGCCACCAGCAGAGAGGCAGGGGGCTCGTATGAGCAGTTCTTC

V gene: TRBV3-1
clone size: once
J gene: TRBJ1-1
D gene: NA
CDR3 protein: CASSPGVTEAFF
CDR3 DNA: TGTGCCAGCAGCCCCGGGGTCACTGAAGCTTTCTTT

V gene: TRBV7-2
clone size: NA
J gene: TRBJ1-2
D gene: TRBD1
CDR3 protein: CASSPFPGQGAYGYTF
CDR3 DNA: TGTGCCAGCAGCCCGTTCCCGGGACAGGGGGCCTATGGCTACACCTTC

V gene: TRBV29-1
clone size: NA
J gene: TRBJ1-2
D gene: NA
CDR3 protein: CSVGDRADGYTF
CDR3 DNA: TGCAGCGTTGGAGATCGGGCGGATGGCTACACCTTC

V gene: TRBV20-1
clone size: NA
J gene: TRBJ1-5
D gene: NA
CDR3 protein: CSARDRLTISNQPQHF
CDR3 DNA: TGCAGTGCTAGAGACAGACTTACGATTAGCAATCAGCCCCAGCATTTT

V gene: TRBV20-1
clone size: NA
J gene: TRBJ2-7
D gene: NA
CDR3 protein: CSARGGVLTEQYF
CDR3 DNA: TGCAGTGCTAGAGGCGGCGTGCTTACTGAGCAGTACTTC

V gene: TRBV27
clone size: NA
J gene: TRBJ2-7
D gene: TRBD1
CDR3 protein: CASSLADRAVQYF
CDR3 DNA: TGTGCCAGCAGTTTAGCCGACAGGGCGGTGCAGTACTTC

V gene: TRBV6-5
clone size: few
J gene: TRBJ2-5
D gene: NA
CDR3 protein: CASSLGGAETQYF
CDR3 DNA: TGTGCCAGCAGTTTGGGAGGAGCTGAGACCCAGTACTTC

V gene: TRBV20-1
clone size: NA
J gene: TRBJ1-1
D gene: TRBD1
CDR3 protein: CSARGTGLSEAFF
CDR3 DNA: TGCAGTGCTAGAGGGACAGGGTTAAGTGAAGCTTTCTTT

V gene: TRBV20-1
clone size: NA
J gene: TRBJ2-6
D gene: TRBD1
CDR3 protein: CSAPGTGANVLTF
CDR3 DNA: TGCAGTGCTCCTGGGACAGGAGCCAACGTCCTGACTTTC

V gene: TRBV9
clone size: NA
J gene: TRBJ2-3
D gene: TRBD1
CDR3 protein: CASSRDRGRDTQYF
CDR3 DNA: TGTGCCAGCAGCCGGGACAGGGGTAGAGATACGCAGTATTTT

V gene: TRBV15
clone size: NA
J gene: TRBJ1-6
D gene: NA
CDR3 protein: CATSRVAVLRGSYNSPLHF
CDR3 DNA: TGTGCCACCAGCAGAGTTGCAGTCCTAAGGGGCTCCTATAATTCACCCCTCCACTTT

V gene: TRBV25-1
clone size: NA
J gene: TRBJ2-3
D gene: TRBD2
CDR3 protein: CASSELVAGAYTDTQYF
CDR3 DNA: TGTGCCAGCAGTGAATTAGTAGCGGGGGCCTACACAGATACGCAGTATTTT

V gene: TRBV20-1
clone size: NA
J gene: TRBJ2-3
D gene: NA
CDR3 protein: CSAPPVTDTQYF
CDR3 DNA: TGCAGTGCTCCCCCTGTCACAGATACGCAGTATTTT

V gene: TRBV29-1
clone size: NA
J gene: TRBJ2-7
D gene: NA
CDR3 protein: CSVGQGTTYEQYF
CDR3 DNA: TGCAGCGTTGGTCAGGGAACGACCTACGAGCAGTACTTC

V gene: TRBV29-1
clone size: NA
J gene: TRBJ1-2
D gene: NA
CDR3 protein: CSVVDGRDGGYTF
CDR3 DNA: TGCAGCGTTGTAGATGGCAGGGATGGCGGCTACACCTTC

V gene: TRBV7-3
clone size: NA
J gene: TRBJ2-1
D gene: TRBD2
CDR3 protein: CASSPRGGTRGNEQFF
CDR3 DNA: TGTGCCAGCAGCCCCCGGGGAGGGACTAGGGGCAATGAGCAGTTCTTC

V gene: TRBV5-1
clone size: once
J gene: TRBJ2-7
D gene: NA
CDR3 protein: CASSPGRGNEQYF
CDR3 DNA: TGCGCCAGCAGCCCCGGCCGGGGCAACGAGCAGTACTTC

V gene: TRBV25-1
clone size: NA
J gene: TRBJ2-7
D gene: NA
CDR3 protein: CASSPSAGSLYEQYF
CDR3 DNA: TGTGCCAGCAGTCCCTCCGCGGGATCCCTCTACGAGCAGTACTTC

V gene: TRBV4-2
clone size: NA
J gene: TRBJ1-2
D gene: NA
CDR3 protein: CASSQVTGTYGYTF
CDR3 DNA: TGTGCCAGCAGCCAAGTCACAGGCACCTATGGCTACACCTTC

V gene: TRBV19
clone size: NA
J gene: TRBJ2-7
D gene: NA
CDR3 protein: CASSIGKTRIGYEQYF
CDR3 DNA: TGTGCCAGTAGTATAGGGAAAACGCGGATCGGCTACGAGCAGTACTTC

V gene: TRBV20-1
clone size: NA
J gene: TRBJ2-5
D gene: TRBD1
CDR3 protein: CSAHRDRGGETQYF
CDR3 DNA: TGCAGTGCACACCGGGACAGGGGTGGGGAGACCCAGTACTTC

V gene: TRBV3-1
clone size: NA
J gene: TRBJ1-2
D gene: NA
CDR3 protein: CASSQSYPPGYTF
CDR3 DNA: TGTGCCAGCAGCCAAAGCTATCCCCCGGGCTACACCTTC

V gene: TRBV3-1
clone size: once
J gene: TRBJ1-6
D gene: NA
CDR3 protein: CASSQVQTLSPLHF
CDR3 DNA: TGTGCCAGCAGCCAAGTACAAACACTTTCACCCCTCCACTTT

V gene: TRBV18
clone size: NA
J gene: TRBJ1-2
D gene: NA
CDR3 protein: CASSPPIRRGYTF
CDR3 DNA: TGTGCCAGCTCACCACCCATCAGGAGGGGCTACACCTTC

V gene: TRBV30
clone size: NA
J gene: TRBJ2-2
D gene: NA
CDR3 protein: CAWSAGLAGELFF
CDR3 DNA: TGTGCCTGGAGTGCGGGGTTGGCCGGGGAGCTGTTTTTT

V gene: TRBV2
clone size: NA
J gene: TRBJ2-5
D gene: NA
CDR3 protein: CASSGLANQYF
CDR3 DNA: TGTGCCAGCAGTGGGTTGGCTAACCAGTACTTC

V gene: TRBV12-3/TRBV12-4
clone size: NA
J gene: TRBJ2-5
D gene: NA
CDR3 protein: CASSWRGGETQYF
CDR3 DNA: TGTGCCAGCAGTTGGAGGGGGGGGGAGACCCAGTACTTC

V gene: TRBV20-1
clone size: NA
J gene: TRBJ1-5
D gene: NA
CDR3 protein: CSARDEENAFGPQHF
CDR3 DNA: TGCAGTGCTAGAGATGAGGAAAATGCTTTTGGGCCCCAGCATTTT

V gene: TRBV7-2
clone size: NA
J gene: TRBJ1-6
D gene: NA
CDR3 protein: CASSPTWNSPLHF
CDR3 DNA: TGTGCCAGCAGTCCGACATGGAATTCACCCCTCCACTTT

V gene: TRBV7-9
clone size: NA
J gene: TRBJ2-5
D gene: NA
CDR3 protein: CASSRTGKETQYF
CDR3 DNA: TGTGCCAGCAGCCGGACTGGAAAAGAGACCCAGTACTTC

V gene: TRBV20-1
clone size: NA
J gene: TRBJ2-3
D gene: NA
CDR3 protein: CSARDAGSTDTQYF
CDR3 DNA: TGCAGTGCTAGAGATGCTGGATCCACAGATACGCAGTATTTT

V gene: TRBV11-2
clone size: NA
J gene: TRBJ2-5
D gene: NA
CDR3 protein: CASSLETPGRTQYF
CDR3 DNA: TGTGCCAGCAGCTTAGAAACTCCCGGTCGGACCCAGTACTTC

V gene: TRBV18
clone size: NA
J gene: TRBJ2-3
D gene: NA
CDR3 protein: CASSPLTLRSDTQYF
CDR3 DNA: TGTGCCAGCTCACCATTGACTCTCCGATCAGATACGCAGTATTTT

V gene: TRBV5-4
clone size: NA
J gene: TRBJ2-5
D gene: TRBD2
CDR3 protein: CASSLSGGAQETQYF
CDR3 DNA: TGTGCCAGCAGCTTATCCGGGGGGGCGCAGGAGACCCAGTACTTC

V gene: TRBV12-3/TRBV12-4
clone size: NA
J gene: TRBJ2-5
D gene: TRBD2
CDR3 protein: CASRLSGGETQYF
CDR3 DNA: TGTGCCAGCAGGTTATCGGGGGGGGAGACCCAGTACTTC

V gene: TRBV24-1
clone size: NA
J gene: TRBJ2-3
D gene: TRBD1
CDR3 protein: CATSDTRTGGDTQYF
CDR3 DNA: TGTGCCACCAGTGACACGCGGACAGGGGGAGATACGCAGTATTTT

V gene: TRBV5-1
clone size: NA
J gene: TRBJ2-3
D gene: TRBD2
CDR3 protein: CASSSGLAGLTDTQYF
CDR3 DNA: TGTGCCAGCAGCTCGGGACTAGCGGGCCTCACAGATACGCAGTATTTT

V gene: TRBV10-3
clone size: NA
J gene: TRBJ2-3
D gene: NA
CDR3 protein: CAISLVGGSTDTQYF
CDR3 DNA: TGTGCCATCAGTCTGGTGGGGGGAAGCACAGATACGCAGTATTTT

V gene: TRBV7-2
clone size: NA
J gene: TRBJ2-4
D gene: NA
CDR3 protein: CASSSATGLAKNIQYF
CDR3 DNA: TGTGCCAGCAGCTCAGCAACGGGGTTAGCCAAAAACATTCAGTACTTC

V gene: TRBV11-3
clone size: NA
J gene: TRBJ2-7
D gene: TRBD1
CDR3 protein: CASSSGQGIGEQYF
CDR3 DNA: TGTGCCAGCAGCTCGGGACAGGGTATAGGCGAGCAGTACTTC

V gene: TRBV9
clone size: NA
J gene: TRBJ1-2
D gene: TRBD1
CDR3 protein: CASSTRQGGYGDYTF
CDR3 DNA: TGTGCCAGCAGCACCCGACAGGGGGGTTACGGGGACTACACCTTC

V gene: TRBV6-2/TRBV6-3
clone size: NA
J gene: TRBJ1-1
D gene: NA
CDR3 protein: CASSYSRQHMNTEAFF
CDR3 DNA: TGTGCCAGCAGTTACTCGCGGCAGCACATGAACACTGAAGCTTTCTTT

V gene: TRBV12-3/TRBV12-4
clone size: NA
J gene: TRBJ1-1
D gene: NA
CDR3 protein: CASTLGRANTEAFF
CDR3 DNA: TGTGCCAGCACCTTGGGCAGGGCAAACACTGAAGCTTTCTTT

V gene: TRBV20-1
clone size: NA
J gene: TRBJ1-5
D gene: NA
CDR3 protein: CSALRRREGNQPQHF
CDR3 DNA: TGCAGTGCTCTCAGGAGGAGGGAGGGCAATCAGCCCCAGCATTTT

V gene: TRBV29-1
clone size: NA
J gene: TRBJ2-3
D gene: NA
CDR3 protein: CSVFVGSDTQYF
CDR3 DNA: TGCAGCGTTTTCGTAGGATCCGATACGCAGTATTTT

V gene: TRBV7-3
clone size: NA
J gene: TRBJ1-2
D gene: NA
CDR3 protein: CASSLTPDPIYGYTF
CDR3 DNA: TGTGCCAGCAGCTTAACTCCGGATCCGATCTATGGCTACACCTTC